What follows are 26 T cell receptor beta chains derived from one specimen sequenced in a study of cytomegalovirus exposure and HLA in healthy donors. The PCR had 60 Vbeta and 13 Jbeta primers. TCRdb keeps only in-frame clones here, not all; method: immunoSEQ multiplex PCR. In the table there are about 140,000 clones, more than 65% of which are singletons. The specimen was PBMCs. These receptors originate from a woman aged 25 to 39 in good health and CMV-seronegative.

Points on this clone: The same CDR3 is also encoded by other DNA sequences in this sample. This chain links TRBV10-3 with TRBJ2-2; TRBD2 matches at 9 bases. With V trimmed by 2 bases and J by 6 bases, 7 bases remained unmatched. Germline lookup yields CDR1 ENHRY and CDR2 SYGVKD. The CDR3 has 16 residues. CDR3 residues: CAISELLAGAAGELFF. DNA of the CDR3: TGTGCCATCAGTGAGCTATTAGCGGGAGCAGCCGGGGAGCTGTTTTTT.

The rearrangement links TRBV2 to TRBJ2-7; a possible D gene is TRBD2 (6 bases). Germline V gives CDR1 SNHLY, CDR2 FYNNEI. There are 17 residues in the CDR3. V dropped 4 bases and J dropped 1 base, with 20 bases sitting between them. This CDR3 is CASSANRDLLWSYEQYF. The DNA of the CDR3 is TGTGCCAGCAGTGCGAACCGGGACTTACTTTGGTCCTACGAGCAGTACTTC.

The chain has TRBV2 and TRBJ1-4, with D possibly TRBD1 on 6 matching bases. Deletions cut 4 bases from V and 7 bases from J, with 16 bases between. Germline loops: CDR1 SNHLY, CDR2 FYNNEI. The length of the CDR3 is 15 residues. The CDR3 coding sequence is TGTGCCAGCAGTGTATTGACAGGAGAGGGTGAAAAACTGTTTTTT. Residues: CASSVLTGEGEKLFF.

This clone was seen more than once but under ten times. The rearrangement uses TRBV6-4 and TRBJ1-1; the match to TRBD1 covers 8 bases. This CDR3 comprises 13 residues. The J segment lost 6 bases and the V segment lost 9 bases, leaving 9 bases of the junction unmatched. Germline-derived CDR1 and CDR2 are MRHNA and SNTAGT. The DNA for the CDR3 is TGTGCCAGACGAGGACAGGGTCACCCTGAAGCTTTCTTT. This gives the protein CARRGQGHPEAFF.

The chain employs TRBV29-1 and TRBJ2-1; weak D call: TRBD2 (5 bases). Trimming cost V 2 bases and J 8 bases, with 10 bases left between them. The germline gives CDR1 SQVTM, CDR2 ANQGSEA. The CDR3 totals 12 residues. CDR3 DNA sequence: TGCAGCGTTGAAACCGGGGTCTATGAGCAGTTCTTC. Encoded protein: CSVETGVYEQFF.

The chain recombines TRBV6-5 with TRBJ2-7; maybe TRBD2 (5 bases). Germline-derived CDR1 and CDR2 are MNHEY and SVGAGI. V shed 0 bases and J shed 0 bases, with 9 bases lying between them. The CDR3 loop spans 15 amino acids. CDR3 sequence reads: CASSYSAGRSYEQYF. The CDR3 coding sequence is TGTGCCAGCAGTTACTCGGCGGGCCGCTCCTACGAGCAGTACTTC.

The chain combines TRBV5-1 with TRBJ2-1, with D unclear. Germline CDR1 and CDR2: SGHRS and YFSETQ. The V end lost 4 bases, the J end lost 4 bases, and 18 bases lay between the germline ends. This CDR3 region has 16 residues. The CDR3 bases are TGCGCCAGCAGCCCCCCCGACACCGAACAATACAATGAGCAGTTCTTC. It translates to CASSPPDTEQYNEQFF.

The chain joins TRBV28 to TRBJ2-7, with 7 bases aligning to TRBD2. This CDR3 comprises 14 residues. The trim removed 3 bases at V and 2 bases at J, leaving 4 bases unmatched. Germline V CDR1 and CDR2: MDHEN, SYDVKM. The CDR3 DNA sequence: TGTGCCAGCAGTTTTTCAGCGGGAACCTACGAGCAGTACTTC. Amino acid sequence: CASSFSAGTYEQYF.

In its sample, this clone was seen a few times. The chain combines TRBV6-4 with TRBJ2-6, with D unresolved. This CDR3 has 18 residues. Deletions cut 0 bases from V and 0 bases from J, with 12 bases between. The germline gives CDR1 MRHNA, CDR2 SNTAGT. The CDR3 bases are TGTGCCAGCAGTGACTCGAAGGCAGGAAGCTCTGGGGCCAACGTCCTGACTTTC. This sequence encodes CASSDSKAGSSGANVLTF.

The chain is built from TRBV18 and TRBJ2-5; possibly TRBD2 for D (6 bases). The CDR3 covers 13 residues. Per germline, CDR1 KGHSH and CDR2 LQKENI. The V end was cut by 3 bases, the J end by 7 bases, with 12 bases between. CDR3 amino acids: CASSPPAGGTQYF. The DNA of the CDR3 is TGTGCCAGCTCACCCCCGGCCGGGGGGACCCAGTACTTC. Looking up the rest from reference TRBV18 and TRBJ2-5 gives the full variable domain: NAGVMQNPRHLVRRRGQEARLRCSPMKGHSHVYWYRQLPEEGLKFMVYLQKENIIDESGMPKERFSAEFPKEGPSILRIQQVVRGDSAAYFCASSPPAGGTQYFGPGTRLLVL.

The chain recombines TRBV5-1 with TRBJ2-3, with D perhaps TRBD1 (5 bases). Germline V gene lookup returns CDR1 SGHRS and CDR2 YFSETQ. Trimming left V 0 bases short and J 1 base short, with 9 bases between. This CDR3 spans 15 amino acids. The DNA of the CDR3 is TGCGCCAGCAGCTTGGAGGGGTTCGGCACAGATACGCAGTATTTT. Its translation: CASSLEGFGTDTQYF.

The chain links TRBV7-9 to TRBJ1-1, with 9 bases that match TRBD1. This CDR3 has 15 residues. V was clipped by 7 bases and J by 8 bases; unmatched bases: 14. Germline CDR1 and CDR2: SEHNR and FQNEAQ (reference sequence). DNA of the CDR3: TGTGCCAGCAACTACTTGGACAGGGGAAGATCGGAAGCTTTCTTT. Residues: CASNYLDRGRSEAFF.

This clone was found once. This chain joins TRBV5-1 and TRBJ2-1, with 11 positions matching TRBD2. CDR1 and CDR2 (germline): SGHRS, YFSETQ. CDR3 length: 16 amino acids. Losses at the gene ends were 0 bases for V and 5 bases for J; bases not matched to a gene: 4. The CDR3 bases are TGCGCCAGCAGCTTGGCGGTAGCGGGGGGGCACAATGAGCAGTTCTTC. Amino acids: CASSLAVAGGHNEQFF. Combining the CDR3 with reference TRBV5-1 and TRBJ2-1 gives the whole variable domain KAGVTQTPRYLIKTRGQQVTLSCSPISGHRSVSWYQQTPGQGLQFLFEYFSETQRNKGNFPGRFSGRQFSNSRSEMNVSTLELGDSALYLCASSLAVAGGHNEQFFGPGTRLTVL.

CDR3 in DNA: TGTGCCAGCAGCGCAATAGGGGGAGGGGACCGGAGCTCCTACGAGCAGTACTTC. Encoded protein: CASSAIGGGDRSSYEQYF. V gene TRBV7-9 combines with J gene TRBJ2-7; D might be TRBD2 (7 bases). From germline, CDR1 is SEHNR and CDR2 FQNEAQ (reference sequence). V was cut by 5 bases and J by 0 bases, with 23 bases left in between. The CDR3 has 18 residues.

The V gene is TRBV7-9, the J gene TRBJ2-7; possible D gene TRBD1, 6 bases. CDR3 length: 14 residues. Germline lookup yields CDR1 SEHNR and CDR2 FQNEAQ (reference sequence). Between the trimmed V and J ends, which lost 0 bases and 2 bases, there was a span of 8 bases. The CDR3 nucleotides read TGTGCCAGCAGCTTAGCAGGGGACACCTACGAGCAGTACTTC. Translated, it gives CASSLAGDTYEQYF.

This clone was counted at least ten times. The rearrangement uses TRBV5-6 and TRBJ2-2; 7 bases align to TRBD1. The V gene end was trimmed by 7 bases and the J gene end by 5 bases; junction bases not matched to a gene: 8. From germline, CDR1 is SGHDT and CDR2 YYEEEE. The CDR3 runs to 14 residues. CDR3 protein: CASHTPGGTGELFF. DNA of the CDR3: TGTGCCAGCCATACCCCAGGGGGAACCGGGGAGCTGTTTTTT.

The chain has TRBV28 and TRBJ1-4, with 8 nucleotides matching TRBD1. Losses at the gene ends were 4 bases for V and 5 bases for J; bases not matched to a gene: 6. This CDR3 has 15 residues. The germline CDR1 and CDR2 sequences are MDHEN and SYDVKM. The CDR3 is CASSSGTGPNEKLFF. The DNA for the CDR3 is TGTGCCAGCAGTTCGGGGACAGGACCAAATGAAAAACTGTTTTTT.

This clone was picked up a small number of times. V gene TRBV5-1 combines with J gene TRBJ1-2, with D possibly TRBD1 on 5 matching bases. Germline CDR1 and CDR2: SGHRS and YFSETQ. The CDR3 has 16 residues. Trimming left V 1 base short and J 7 bases short, with 20 bases between. The CDR3 here is CASSLFNVPGFGGYTF. Written as DNA, the CDR3 is TGCGCCAGCAGCTTGTTTAATGTTCCAGGGTTTGGTGGCTACACCTTC.

V usage is TRBV1 and J usage is TRBJ1-3. TRBV1 is a recognized pseudogene. The CDR3 has 12 amino acids. CDR3 region: CTSSQDNWTIYF. CDR3 sequence (DNA): TGCACCAGCAGCCAAGATAACTGGACCATATATTTT.

The rearrangement uses TRBV6-6 and TRBJ2-7, with D perhaps matching TRBD1 (6 bases). Germline V gene sequence: CDR1 MNHNY, CDR2 SVGAGI (reference sequence). The CDR3 sequence is 14 residues long. V was trimmed by 4 bases and J by 7 bases, leaving 17 bases between them. CDR3 amino acids: CASSFSGHPSEQYF. The CDR3 DNA follows: TGTGCCAGCAGTTTTTCGGGACATCCTTCAGAGCAGTACTTC.

The chain has TRBV4-1 and TRBJ2-7; 7 bases are a match to TRBD2. The germline CDR1 and CDR2 sequences are MGHRA and YSYEKL. V lost 1 base, J lost 3 bases, and 6 bases stayed unmatched. This CDR3 region has 15 residues. The CDR3 reads CASSQGGGTYYEQYF. For the CDR3, the DNA is TGCGCCAGCAGCCAAGGGGGAGGGACCTACTACGAGCAGTACTTC.

This rearrangement joins TRBV4-2 to TRBJ1-1; TRBD1 might be the D (6 bases). The length of the CDR3 is 13 residues. Trimming took off 6 bases at V and 1 base at J, with 9 bases between the two ends. Looked up from germline, CDR1 is LGHNA and CDR2 is YNFKEQ. CDR3 in DNA: TGTGCCAGCAGGGGGGCAGGGAACACTGAAGCTTTCTTT. Encoded protein: CASRGAGNTEAFF.

The chain carries TRBV15 and TRBJ2-7, with TRBD1 identical over 9 bases. The CDR3 is made up of 14 amino acids. V shed 3 bases, J shed 4 bases, and the junction held 4 bases outside the gene matches. Germline V gene lookup returns CDR1 LNHNV and CDR2 YYDKDF (reference sequence). In DNA, the CDR3 is TGTGCCACCAGCAGGGGACAGGGTCCTTACGAGCAGTACTTC. Encoded protein: CATSRGQGPYEQYF.

The chain joins TRBV6-5 to TRBJ2-5; D not resolved. There are 14 residues in the CDR3. Germline CDR1 is MNHEY and CDR2 is SVGAGI. The V end was cut by 6 bases, the J end by 4 bases, with 15 bases between. CDR3 coding DNA: TGTGCCAGCAGCCCTTTGGTGGGCCGAGAGACCCAGTACTTC. Its protein is CASSPLVGRETQYF.

Comment on this clone: Distinct nucleotide sequences in the sample also encode this CDR3. The chain combines TRBV5-4 with TRBJ2-1, with 7 nucleotides matching TRBD2. The V gene end was trimmed by 0 bases and the J gene end by 0 bases; junction bases not matched to a gene: 0. The CDR3 is 15 residues long. Germline-derived CDR1 and CDR2 are SGHNT and YYREEE (reference sequence). Written as DNA, the CDR3 is TGTGCCAGCAGCTTGGCTAGCGGCTCCTACAATGAGCAGTTCTTC. It codes for CASSLASGSYNEQFF. Filled out from reference TRBV5-4 and TRBJ2-1, the complete variable domain reads ETGVTQSPTHLIKTRGQQVTLRCSSQSGHNTVSWYQQALGQGPQFIFQYYREEENGRGNFPPRFSGLQFPNYSSELNVNALELDDSALYLCASSLASGSYNEQFFGPGTRLTVL.

CDR3: CASSGSGMHQDTQYF. CDR3 coding DNA: TGTGCCAGCAGTGGGTCCGGGATGCATCAAGATACGCAGTATTTT. The chain combines TRBV25-1 with TRBJ2-3; possibly TRBD2 for D (5 bases). The CDR3 is 15 amino acids. V lost 4 bases and J lost 5, with 16 bases in between. From germline, CDR1 is MGHDK and CDR2 SYGVNS. The entire variable domain, with the rest obtained from reference TRBV25-1 and TRBJ2-3, is as follows: EADIYQTPRYLVIGTGKKITLECSQTMGHDKMYWYQQDPGMELHLIHYSYGVNSTEKGDLSSESTVSRIRTEHFPLTLESARPSHTSQYLCASSGSGMHQDTQYFGPGTRLTVL.